These 8 T cell receptor beta chains were all obtained from the same sample, sequenced in a study of T cell repertoires in cytomegalovirus infection. TCRdb independently ran MiXCR on the reads; one entry per CDR3 protein. Among about 310,000 distinct CDR3 sequences, 9.6% were seen once, and the ten largest hold 2.5%. The sequenced sample was PBMCs. The receptors derive from a human donor in good health (CMV status not recorded). Some clones in this sample may be carry-over from other donors' samples.

At least ten counts were recorded for this clonotype. This chain joins TRBV7-9 and TRBJ2-3, with 11 bases matching TRBD2. The CDR3 has 16 residues. In germline, CDR1 is SEHNR, CDR2 FQNEAQ (reference sequence). The V segment lost 4 bases and the J segment 2 bases; nucleotides outside the gene matches: 5. CDR3 coding DNA: TGTGCCAGCAGCTCGCTAGCGGGGGGTCTCACAGATACGCAGTATTTT. Amino acids: CASSSLAGGLTDTQYF.

This clonotype has at least ten counts. The chain combines TRBV7-2 with TRBJ2-2; perhaps TRBD1 as D (5 bases). CDR1 and CDR2 (germline): SGHTA, FQGNSA. This CDR3 has 16 amino acids. V shed 1 base and J shed 0 bases, with 9 bases lying between them. DNA for the CDR3: TGTGCCAGCAGCTTAGGACAGAGTACGAACACCGGGGAGCTGTTTTTT. Protein product: CASSLGQSTNTGELFF.

CDR3 DNA: TGTGCCAGCAGCCCAGCCGGGTCTCAAGTTTGGGAGACCCAGTACTTC. Protein product: CASSPAGSQVWETQYF. This chain joins TRBV5-4 and TRBJ2-5; D ambiguous. Germline CDR1 SGHNT, CDR2 YYREEE (reference sequence). V dropped 4 bases and J dropped 5 bases, with 21 bases sitting between them. This CDR3 region has 16 residues. Supplemented by reference TRBV5-4 and TRBJ2-5, the full variable domain reads ETGVTQSPTHLIKTRGQQVTLRCSSQSGHNTVSWYQQALGQGPQFIFQYYREEENGRGNFPPRFSGLQFPNYSSELNVNALELDDSALYLCASSPAGSQVWETQYFGPGTRLLVL.

As DNA, the CDR3 is TGTGCCAGCGGGGTAGAAGATCAGCCCCAGCATTTT. Its translation is CASGVEDQPQHF. V is TRBV28 and J is TRBJ1-5; no definite D call. The CDR3 is 12 residues long. V gave up 8 bases and J gave up 5 bases, with 10 bases separating them. Germline V gene data show CDR1 as MDHEN and CDR2 as SYDVKM.

This clonotype was seen a handful of times. The rearrangement links TRBV20-1 to TRBJ2-4; D gene uncertain. V shed 4 bases and J shed 2 bases, with 12 bases lying between them. CDR3 size: 14 residues. CDR1 is DFQATT, CDR2 SNEGSKA, per germline (reference sequence). In DNA, the CDR3 is TGCAGTGCTACCCAGACTTCGACCAAAAACATTCAGTACTTC. Translated, it gives CSATQTSTKNIQYF.

This clonotype was seen a handful of times. The chain employs TRBV12-3 or TRBV12-4 and TRBJ2-3, with D unclear. The CDR3 consists of 14 residues. The germline V and J ends were trimmed by 10 bases and 3 bases, with 17 bases remaining between them. The CDR3 reads CATKVEDPTDTQYF. The CDR3, as DNA: TGTGCCACCAAGGTGGAAGACCCTACAGATACGCAGTATTTT.

The sample holds a few counts of this clonotype. The chain carries TRBV29-1 and TRBJ1-2, with D possibly matching TRBD1 (6 bases). From germline, CDR1 is SQVTM and CDR2 ANQGSEA. V was trimmed by 4 bases and J by 2 bases, leaving 11 bases between them. CDR3 length: 13 amino acids. This chain's CDR3 is CSVANRENYGYTF. The CDR3 nucleotides read TGCAGCGTTGCAAACAGGGAGAACTATGGCTACACCTTC. The whole variable domain, remainder taken from reference TRBV29-1 and TRBJ1-2, is SAVISQKPSRDICQRGTSLTIQCQVDSQVTMMFWYRQQPGQSLTLIATANQGSEATYESGFVIDKFPISRPNLTFSTLTVSNMSPEDSSIYLCSVANRENYGYTFGSGTRLTVV.

The chain has TRBV20-1 and TRBJ1-5; 10 bases fit TRBD1. The V segment lost 3 bases and the J segment 2 bases; nucleotides outside the gene matches: 4. This CDR3 is built from 15 residues. CDR1 is DFQATT and CDR2 is SNEGSKA in the germline V gene (reference sequence). In DNA form, the CDR3 reads TGCAGTGCTAGGGGACAGGGGCTTGGCAATCAGCCCCAGCATTTT. It translates to CSARGQGLGNQPQHF.